This T cell receptor beta chain originates from a study of OX40 agonist ivuxolimab in advanced cancers. Findings and limits, study-wide: CD4+ and CD8+ blood T cells expanded clonally by week 6 at 0.1 to 3.0 mg/kg. Patients with a partial response at 0.1-3.0 mg/kg had among the lowest clonal expansion.

The V gene's germline CDR1 is MDHEN and CDR2 SYDVKM. The germline V and J ends were trimmed by 8 bases and 0 bases, with 17 bases remaining between them. CDR3 size: 16 residues. If patients had autoimmune disease history or systemic immunosuppression, they were excluded. Details on this clone: The antigen remains unidentified.

The table came from immunoSEQ multiplex PCR; TCRdb's copy has only in-frame clones and leaves some out. The data contain tens of thousands of clones, approximately 86% of them singletons. The chain links TRBV28 to TRBJ1-3; tentative D call: TRBD1 (6 bases). The sequencing here drew on CD4+ or CD8+ T cells sorted from blood, taken in a trial of the OX40 agonist ivuxolimab. The sequence was collected from an adult with an advanced solid tumor such as melanoma, head and neck, liver or kidney cancer. CDR3 in amino acids: CASHYSGTPSGNTIYF. The CDR3 coding sequence is TGTGCCAGCCACTATTCCGGGACACCCTCTGGAAACACCATATATTTT.